Listed below are T cell receptor beta chains from one sample, sequenced in a study of T cell responses to AZD1222 COVID-19 vaccine. Libraries were prepared by immunoSEQ multiplex PCR; TCRdb keeps only in-frame clonotypes and omits some of them. The sample contains around 150,000 clones, approximately 90% of which appear only once. This specimen was peripheral blood, taken on day 0 of AZD1222 vaccination. These receptors were taken from an adult in good health. Each CDR3 is given with its conserved first and last residue. A D gene is named only where the DNA matches it firmly. The listing skips clone size in some rows; elsewhere it reads once, few, many or a size class.

d_gene | j_gene | abundance | v_gene | CDR3aa | CDR3nt
NA | TRBJ1-1 | NA | TRBV6-1 | CASTGGPNTEAFF | TGTGCCAGCACGGGGGGGCCGAACACTGAAGCTTTCTTT
NA | TRBJ1-5 | NA | TRBV12-3/TRBV12-4 | CASRRGGTQPQHF | TGTGCCAGCAGGCGGGGAGGGACTCAGCCCCAGCATTTT
TRBD2 | TRBJ2-7 | NA | TRBV4-3 | CASSQVHGVAGSGYEQYF | TGCGCCAGCAGCCAAGTTCACGGGGTAGCGGGATCGGGCTACGAGCAGTACTTC
NA | TRBJ2-1 | NA | TRBV7-3 | CASSLTPQGGSYNEQFF | TGTGCCAGCAGCTTAACGCCTCAGGGCGGCTCCTACAATGAGCAGTTCTTC
NA | TRBJ2-7 | NA | TRBV6-2/TRBV6-3 | CASSYSEVSYEQYF | TGTGCCAGCAGTTACTCGGAGGTCTCCTACGAGCAGTACTTC
NA | TRBJ1-1 | once | TRBV18 | CASSPSGHPNTEAFF | TGTGCCAGCTCACCGTCGGGACACCCGAACACTGAAGCTTTCTTT
NA | TRBJ2-1 | NA | TRBV11-3 | CASTTGTKKGGEQFF | TGTGCCAGCACAACCGGGACTAAAAAAGGGGGTGAGCAGTTCTTC
NA | TRBJ2-1 | NA | TRBV5-4 | CASSATGHNEQFF | TGTGCCAGCAGCGCCACGGGCCACAATGAGCAGTTCTTC
TRBD1 | TRBJ1-6 | NA | TRBV5-6 | CASSVGQGYSPLHF | TGTGCCAGCAGCGTGGGACAGGGTTATTCACCCCTCCACTTT
NA | TRBJ2-7 | NA | TRBV5-6 | CASSLLWPGTSYEQYF | TGTGCCAGCAGCCTCCTCTGGCCTGGTACCTCCTACGAGCAGTACTTC
NA | TRBJ1-1 | NA | TRBV12-3/TRBV12-4 | CASSLDLTEAFF | TGTGCCAGCAGTTTAGACCTCACTGAAGCTTTCTTT
NA | TRBJ2-2 | NA | TRBV4-1 | CASSQVATGELFF | TGCGCCAGCAGCCAGGTAGCCACCGGGGAGCTGTTTTTT
NA | TRBJ1-1 | few | TRBV3-1/TRBV3-2 | CASSLGTSQTNNEAFF | TGTGCCAGCAGCCTCGGGACATCACAGACCAACAATGAAGCTTTCTTT
NA | TRBJ1-2 | few | TRBV6-5 | CASSPETLRGYTF | TGTGCCAGCAGTCCTGAGACATTGCGGGGCTACACCTTC
NA | TRBJ1-1 | NA | TRBV7-3 | CASSSTENTEAFF | TGTGCCAGCAGCTCAACAGAGAACACTGAAGCTTTCTTT
NA | TRBJ2-2 | NA | TRBV9 | CASSLPLGGGELFF | TGTGCCAGCAGCCTCCCCCTCGGGGGCGGGGAGCTGTTTTTT
NA | TRBJ1-6 | NA | TRBV19 | CASSILVGRSGPSPLHF | TGTGCCAGTAGTATCCTAGTAGGACGCTCTGGTCCCTCACCCCTCCACTTT
TRBD1 | TRBJ1-5 | NA | TRBV6-5 | CASRGTGVNQPQHF | TGTGCCAGCAGAGGGACAGGGGTCAATCAGCCCCAGCATTTT
NA | TRBJ2-2 | NA | TRBV28 | CASSPRHEVNTGELFF | TGTGCCAGCAGTCCACGACACGAAGTGAACACCGGGGAGCTGTTTTTT
NA | TRBJ2-1 | few | TRBV11-3 | CASSPGGSARYNEQFF | TGTGCCAGCAGTCCTGGGGGATCCGCCCGATACAATGAGCAGTTCTTC
NA | TRBJ1-4 | NA | TRBV6-5 | CASSYSGHEKLFF | TGTGCCAGCAGTTACTCGGGCCATGAAAAACTGTTTTTT
TRBD2 | TRBJ2-2 | NA | TRBV7-8 | CASRQAGGPNTGELFF | TGTGCCAGCAGGCAAGCGGGAGGCCCGAACACCGGGGAGCTGTTTTTT
NA | TRBJ1-1 | once | TRBV29-1 | CSVSEAFF | TGCAGCGTCAGTGAAGCTTTCTTT
NA | TRBJ1-1 | NA | TRBV9 | CASSVAQGVNTEAFF | TGTGCCAGCAGCGTAGCCCAGGGCGTGAACACTGAAGCTTTCTTT
TRBD1 | TRBJ2-7 | NA | TRBV19 | CASSGIRDRGYEQYF | TGTGCCAGTAGTGGTATCCGGGACAGGGGGTACGAGCAGTACTTC
TRBD2 | TRBJ2-1 | NA | TRBV30 | CAWTPGTSGGHEQFF | TGTGCCTGGACGCCAGGGACTAGCGGGGGTCATGAGCAGTTCTTC
NA | TRBJ2-1 | NA | TRBV6-4 | CASSEGSGSYNEQFF | TGTGCCAGCAGTGAGGGTAGCGGCTCCTACAATGAGCAGTTCTTC
NA | TRBJ2-1 | NA | TRBV7-2 | CASSLRPDLGNNEQFF | TGTGCCAGCAGCTTACGTCCGGACCTGGGGAACAATGAGCAGTTCTTC
TRBD1 | TRBJ1-5 | NA | TRBV7-9 | CASSLEGGRASNQPQHF | TGTGCCAGCAGCTTAGAAGGGGGCAGGGCCAGCAATCAGCCCCAGCATTTT
TRBD1 | TRBJ1-2 | NA | TRBV29-1 | CSVVGAPGQNYGYTF | TGCAGCGTTGTCGGAGCCCCGGGACAGAACTATGGCTACACCTTC
NA | TRBJ1-4 | NA | TRBV27 | CASSPPRGDFNEKLFF | TGTGCCAGCAGTCCTCCCCGCGGGGATTTTAATGAAAAACTGTTTTTT
NA | TRBJ1-3 | NA | TRBV28 | CASIPSIGEGRGNTIYF | TGTGCCAGCATCCCATCCATCGGGGAGGGGCGAGGAAACACCATATATTTT
NA | TRBJ1-2 | NA | TRBV19 | CASSQILDSYGYTF | TGTGCCAGTTCGCAAATCCTTGACAGCTATGGCTACACCTTC
NA | TRBJ1-6 | few | TRBV7-6 | CASSSSGLENSPLHF | TGTGCCAGCAGCTCCTCGGGCTTGGAGAATTCACCCCTCCACTTT
NA | TRBJ1-2 | few | TRBV6-1 | CASSETPTAWSSYTF | TGTGCCAGCAGTGAAACCCCGACCGCATGGAGTAGCTACACCTTC
NA | TRBJ1-2 | NA | TRBV28 | CASSPPTASNYGYTF | TGTGCCAGCAGCCCACCAACAGCTTCTAACTATGGCTACACCTTC
TRBD1 | TRBJ1-1 | NA | TRBV6-5 | CASRGTGRNTEAFF | TGTGCCAGCAGGGGGACAGGGAGAAACACTGAAGCTTTCTTT
NA | TRBJ1-2 | NA | TRBV19 | CASSMYGRAPNSYGYTF | TGTGCCAGTAGTATGTACGGGCGGGCTCCCAATTCCTATGGCTACACCTTC
TRBD2 | TRBJ2-7 | NA | TRBV15 | CATSRDLSGGYEQYF | TGTGCCACCAGCAGAGATCTGAGCGGGGGCTACGAGCAGTACTTC
TRBD2 | TRBJ2-1 | NA | TRBV19 | CASMTRLGLEGPYNEQFF | TGTGCCAGTATGACCCGTTTGGGACTAGAAGGCCCCTACAATGAGCAGTTCTTC
NA | TRBJ2-1 | once | TRBV7-9 | CAASKGPNNEQFF | TGTGCCGCATCGAAGGGCCCAAACAATGAGCAGTTCTTC
TRBD2 | TRBJ2-5 | NA | TRBV6-2/TRBV6-3 | CASSYAGVQETQYF | TGTGCCAGCAGTTATGCGGGAGTTCAAGAGACCCAGTACTTC
TRBD1 | TRBJ1-1 | NA | TRBV30 | CAWPRQGQGAFF | TGTGCCTGGCCCCGACAGGGGCAAGGGGCTTTCTTT
TRBD1 | TRBJ2-2 | NA | TRBV7-6 | CASTETGQANTGELFF | TGTGCCAGCACCGAAACGGGACAGGCTAACACCGGGGAGCTGTTTTTT
NA | TRBJ1-2 | NA | TRBV14 | CASSQDSLYGYTF | TGTGCCAGCAGCCAAGATAGTCTCTATGGCTACACCTTC
NA | TRBJ1-4 | few | TRBV29-1 | CSVADSPNEKLFF | TGCAGCGTTGCCGACAGCCCAAATGAAAAACTGTTTTTT
NA | TRBJ2-2 | NA | TRBV5-1 | CASSLVTTGELFF | TGCGCCAGCAGCTTGGTAACCACCGGGGAGCTGTTTTTT
NA | TRBJ2-3 | NA | TRBV6-1 | CASSESREDTQYF | TGTGCCAGCAGTGAGTCCAGGGAAGATACGCAGTATTTT
TRBD2 | TRBJ2-7 | NA | TRBV24-1 | CATSDSLAGASAYEQYF | TGTGCCACCAGTGATTCCCTAGCGGGAGCTTCCGCCTACGAGCAGTACTTC
NA | TRBJ2-1 | NA | TRBV7-2 | CASSYAQAALEQFF | TGTGCCAGCAGCTACGCCCAAGCGGCCCTGGAGCAGTTCTTC
TRBD1 | TRBJ1-2 | NA | TRBV5-6 | CASSRDRNGYTF | TGTGCCAGCAGCCGGGACAGGAATGGCTACACCTTC
NA | TRBJ1-2 | once | TRBV9 | CASSVGNGGQGYTF | TGTGCCAGCAGCGTAGGTAATGGGGGGCAAGGCTACACCTTC
NA | TRBJ2-1 | NA | TRBV6-2/TRBV6-3 | CASSYRSAGVRGEQFF | TGTGCCAGCAGTTACAGATCGGCCGGGGTGAGGGGGGAGCAGTTCTTC
TRBD1 | TRBJ1-4 | NA | TRBV29-1 | CSCRDRGLTNEKLFF | TGCAGCTGCCGGGACAGGGGCCTAACTAATGAAAAACTGTTTTTT
NA | TRBJ1-1 | NA | TRBV29-1 | CSVLFTAGKTEAFF | TGCAGCGTTCTTTTCACGGCGGGGAAAACTGAAGCTTTCTTT
NA | TRBJ1-1 | few | TRBV6-4 | CASSPGPGNTEAFF | TGTGCCAGCAGTCCGGGCCCAGGGAACACTGAAGCTTTCTTT
TRBD1 | TRBJ1-4 | NA | TRBV5-6 | CASSWDRGREKLFF | TGTGCCAGCAGCTGGGACAGGGGGAGAGAAAAACTGTTTTTT
NA | TRBJ1-4 | NA | TRBV6-6 | CASTDREKLFF | TGTGCCAGCACTGACAGGGAAAAACTGTTTTTT
NA | TRBJ1-1 | NA | TRBV30 | CAWSVHTEAFF | TGTGCCTGGAGTGTACACACTGAAGCTTTCTTT
TRBD1 | TRBJ1-1 | NA | TRBV6-5 | CASSKNGQGPHAFF | TGTGCCAGCAGTAAGAACGGACAGGGGCCCCACGCTTTCTTT